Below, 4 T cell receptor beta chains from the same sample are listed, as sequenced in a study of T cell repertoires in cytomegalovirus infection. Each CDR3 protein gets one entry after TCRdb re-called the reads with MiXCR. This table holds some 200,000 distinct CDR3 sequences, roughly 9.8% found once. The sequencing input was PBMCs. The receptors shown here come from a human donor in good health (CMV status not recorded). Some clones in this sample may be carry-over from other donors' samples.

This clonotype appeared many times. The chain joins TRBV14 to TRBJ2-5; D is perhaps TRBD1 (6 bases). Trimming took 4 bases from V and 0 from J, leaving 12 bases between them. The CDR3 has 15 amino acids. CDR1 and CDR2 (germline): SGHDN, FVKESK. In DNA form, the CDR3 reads TGTGCCAGCAGCCCCCGGGACACGTACCAAGAGACCCAGTACTTC. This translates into CASSPRDTYQETQYF.

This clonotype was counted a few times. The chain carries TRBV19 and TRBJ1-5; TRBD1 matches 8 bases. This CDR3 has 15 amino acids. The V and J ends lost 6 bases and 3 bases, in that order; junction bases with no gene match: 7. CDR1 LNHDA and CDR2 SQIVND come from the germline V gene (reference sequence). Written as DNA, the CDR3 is TGTGCCAGTAGACCGACAGGGGCCAACAATCAGCCCCAGCATTTT. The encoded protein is CASRPTGANNQPQHF.

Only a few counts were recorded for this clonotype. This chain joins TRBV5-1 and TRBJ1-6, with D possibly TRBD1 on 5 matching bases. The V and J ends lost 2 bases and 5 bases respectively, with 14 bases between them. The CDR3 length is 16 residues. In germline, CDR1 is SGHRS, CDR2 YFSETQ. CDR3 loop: CASSFAGPHDNSPLHF. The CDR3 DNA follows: TGCGCCAGCAGCTTCGCAGGGCCTCACGATAATTCACCCCTCCACTTT.

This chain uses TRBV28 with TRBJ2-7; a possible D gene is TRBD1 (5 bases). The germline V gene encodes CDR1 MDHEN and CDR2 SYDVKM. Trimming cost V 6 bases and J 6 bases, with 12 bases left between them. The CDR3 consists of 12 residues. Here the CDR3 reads CASSQGLTEQYF. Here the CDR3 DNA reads TGTGCCAGCAGCCAGGGCCTCACCGAGCAGTACTTC.